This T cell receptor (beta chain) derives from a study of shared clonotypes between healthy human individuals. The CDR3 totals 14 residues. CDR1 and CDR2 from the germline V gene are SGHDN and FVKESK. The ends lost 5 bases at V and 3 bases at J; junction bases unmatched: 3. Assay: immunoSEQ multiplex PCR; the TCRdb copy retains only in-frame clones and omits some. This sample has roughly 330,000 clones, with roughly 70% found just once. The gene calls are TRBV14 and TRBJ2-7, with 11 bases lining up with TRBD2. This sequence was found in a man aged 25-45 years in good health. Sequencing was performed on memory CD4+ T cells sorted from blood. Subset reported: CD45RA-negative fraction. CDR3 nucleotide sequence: TGTGCCAGCAGCTACCTAGCGGGAGGCTACGAGCAGTACTTC. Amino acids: CASSYLAGGYEQYF.